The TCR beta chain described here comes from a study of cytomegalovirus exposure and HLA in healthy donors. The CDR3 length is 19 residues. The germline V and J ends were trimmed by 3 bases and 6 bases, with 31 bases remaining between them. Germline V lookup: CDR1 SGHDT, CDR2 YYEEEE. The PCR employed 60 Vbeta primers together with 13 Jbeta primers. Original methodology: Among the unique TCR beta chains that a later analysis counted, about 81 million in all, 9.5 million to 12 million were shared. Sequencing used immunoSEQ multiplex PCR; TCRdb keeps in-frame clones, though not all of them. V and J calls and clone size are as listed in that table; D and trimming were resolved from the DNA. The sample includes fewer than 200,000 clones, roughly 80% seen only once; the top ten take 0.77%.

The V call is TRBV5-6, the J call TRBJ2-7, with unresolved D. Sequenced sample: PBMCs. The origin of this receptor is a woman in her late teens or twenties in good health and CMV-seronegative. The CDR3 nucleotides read TGTGCCAGCAGCTACTTGGTCTCCGTAGGCGGCGATGATGGTTGCGAGCAGTACTTC. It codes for CASSYLVSVGGDDGCEQYF.